This T cell receptor beta chain was identified in a study of CD8+ T cells in alopecia areata. About the research overall: Percentage of affected scalp area was the basis on which treated patients' severity was scored.

Trimming removed 8 bases at V and 2 bases at J, with 14 bases between. Per the germline V gene, CDR1 is SQVTM and CDR2 is ANQGSEA. This CDR3 spans 13 amino acids. Regarding treatment: oral pan-JAK inhibitor, 5-10 mg twice daily. From alopecia areata patients, lesional scalp punch biopsies and peripheral blood were collected. It was cDNA, reverse transcribed from extracted RNA, that served as the sequencing template. Produced via immunoSEQ multiplex PCR; TCRdb's table is partial and in-frame only. The sample has approximately 150,000 clones; 85% to 90% are singletons. The chain couples TRBV29-1 to TRBJ2-3; D is perhaps TRBD2 (7 bases). This TCR derives from a human donor with alopecia areata. The sample was CD8+ T cells sorted from blood, taken at week 4, from a patient treated with tofacitinib. Here the CDR3 DNA reads TGCAGCTCAGGGGCGGGAGACACAGATACGCAGTATTTT. Protein sequence: CSSGAGDTDTQYF.